The subject of this entry is one TCR beta chain. The antigen this receptor binds is unknown. No base qualities exist here, and no much larger clone lies one base off it. The data belong to a study of shared clonotypes between healthy human individuals (dated by TCRdb to the early 2020s). Broadly, across the study: A couple of women and three men aged 18 to 49 years were included in the cohort. For each donor, CD4 naive and CD4 memory were each run on three plates, CD8 naive on two plates, and CD8 memory on one plate. To estimate repertoire size and how much clonotype sharing occurs between individuals, the study deeply sequenced the blood TCR repertoires of about five healthy adults. Libraries were prepared and TCR repertoires were sequenced by different laboratories using diverse techniques, in order to increase sequencing depth and limit assay-specific biases. Between about 0.9 and 10 billion PBMCs per donor were obtained by leukapheresis.

Donors were healthy HIV-negative adults with no recently reported acute infections or vaccinations. Only Caucasian adults living in Nashville, Tennessee, USA were represented among the donors. Magnetic negative selection was used to enrich CD4+ T cells, after which naive cells were positively selected on CD45RA and the negative fraction became the memory subset. Blood was obtained by leukapheresis, after which PBMCs were separated by Ficoll-Histopaque density gradient centrifugation and cryopreserved in liquid nitrogen vapor phase. Analytical flow cytometry was used to check the purity and quantity of every magnetically sorted T cell population. Each sorted fraction had its genomic DNA isolated and then quantified by UV absorbance on a Nanodrop 2000c. The full study reports these points: Rarefaction of sorted-subset datasets indicated incomplete sequencing despite the large sequencing depth. Higher generation probabilities were observed for clonotypes shared by all four sorted-subset donors than for non-shared clonotypes. Approximately 4.8% of naive CD4, 3% to 3.5% of naive CD8, 2.3% of memory CD4, and less than 0.45% of memory CD8 clonotypes were shared across a few donors. Based on pairwise subsampling, the degree of clonotype sharing among donors was expected to be affected by sequencing depth. Estimated clonotype richness was generally larger for naive than for memory subsets. Only blood was sampled, and tissue TCR repertoires likely differ from those in blood. Because the study included only a small number of donors, the genetic and exposure-history diversity represented was limited.

V and J are truncated by 4 bases and 4 bases respectively, leaving an intervening sequence of 15 bases. Via the germline V gene (reference sequence), CDR1 is SGHNT and CDR2 YYREEE. The CDR3 sequence holds 15 residues, the cysteine and phenylalanine included. Only the CDR3 DNA is retained, 45 bases long and in frame from the first base. Using the deep immunoSEQ assay, TCR CDR3 regions were amplified from genomic DNA by multiplex PCR. Extracted genomic DNA from each cell subset was distributed evenly across all wells of several immunoSEQ 96-well plates, and each plate was treated as a replicate. Each replicate PCR for sorted subsets received 150 to 250 ng genomic DNA, equal to about 29,000 T cell genomes. Purified libraries were quantified with a Qubit 3.0 fluorometer, sized on a Bioanalyzer 2100, and re-quantified with the KAPA Library Quantification kit. A separate single-read 150-cycle Illumina NextSeq 550 flow cell was used to sequence each immunoSEQ 96-well plate. On the study's bioinformatics: Because the immunoSEQ output held only junctional sequences and lacked quality scores, the filtering could not match the filtering applied to full-length reads. Sequences were annotated with PyIR, a Python wrapper for IgBLAST v1.9, using IMGT germline references to assign V/J genes and CDR3. Reads were filtered out if the reads had weak V/J assignments (E-value above 1e-6), no CDR3, stop codons, out-of-frame junctions, or ambiguous translated residues. A V3J clonotype was defined by an identical inferred V gene, J gene, and CDR3 amino acid sequence. Percentage overlap between repertoires was computed as shared unique clonotypes divided by the size of the smaller repertoire. Three approaches were used to assess repertoire richness: RTK rarefaction, the Chao1 estimator, and Recon v2.1 estimates of unobserved clonotypes. OLGA was used to compute generation probabilities for all TCRbeta clonotypes that the gDNA method yielded from a few donors. The clones in this table, taken by TCRdb from immuneACCESS, are in-frame only. Not every clone is retained; where verified, under half of the shortfall comes from an unresolved V gene, and the cause of the rest is unknown. The V and J calls and clone size were taken over from that table, and D and trimming were inferred from the DNA. This sample is represented by a few million clones; 85% to 95% of them were singletons. Of the sample, under 0.45% falls within the top ten clones.

The sample taken for sequencing was naive CD4+ T cells from PBMCs. The label giving this sample's cell subset or site can be read as: CD45RA+ positively selected. The rearrangement combines TRBV5-4 with TRBJ2-1; no D gene can be assigned with confidence. The receptor comes from a man in his late teens or twenties in good health. Some clones in this sample may be carry-over from other donors' samples. CDR3 protein: CASSLDRAPYNEQFF. The base sequence is TGTGCCAGCAGCCTCGACCGTGCACCTTACAATGAGCAGTTCTTC.